A selection of T cell receptor beta chains follows, all from one sample in a study of blood T cell repertoires in COVID-19. TCRdb's copy holds only in-frame clones and misses some; the assay was immunoSEQ multiplex PCR. The sample includes about 210,000 clones, about 82% of them seen just once. Input material: PBMCs or T cells enriched from blood (not recorded which). These receptors were obtained from a man aged 35 to 55 with acute COVID-19. Both conserved end residues are part of each CDR3. A D gene is named only where the DNA matches it firmly. A row's size may be missing; if present it is once, few, many or a size class.

V gene: TRBV12-5
J gene: TRBJ2-5
clone size: .
D gene: .
CDR3 protein: CASGFQGIETQYF
CDR3 DNA: TGTGCTAGTGGTTTCCAGGGGATAGAGACCCAGTACTTC

V gene: TRBV29-1
J gene: TRBJ2-1
clone size: once
D gene: TRBD1
CDR3 protein: CSVSPGQGDNEQFF
CDR3 DNA: TGCAGCGTTTCACCGGGACAGGGGGACAATGAGCAGTTCTTC

V gene: TRBV19
J gene: TRBJ2-5
clone size: .
D gene: TRBD1
CDR3 protein: CASSLGTEAGTQYF
CDR3 DNA: TGTGCCAGTAGTCTTGGGACAGAAGCCGGCACCCAGTACTTC

V gene: TRBV15
J gene: TRBJ1-2
clone size: .
D gene: TRBD1
CDR3 protein: CATSRGGITGTVYGYTF
CDR3 DNA: TGTGCCACCAGCAGAGGGGGGATTACCGGGACAGTCTACGGCTACACCTTC

V gene: TRBV6-5
J gene: TRBJ1-1
clone size: .
D gene: TRBD1
CDR3 protein: CASSFGQGGTEAFF
CDR3 DNA: TGTGCCAGCAGTTTTGGACAGGGAGGGACTGAAGCTTTCTTT

V gene: TRBV6-1
J gene: TRBJ1-1
clone size: .
D gene: .
CDR3 protein: CASSYSQANTEAFF
CDR3 DNA: TGTGCCAGCAGTTATAGTCAGGCCAACACTGAAGCTTTCTTT

V gene: TRBV2
J gene: TRBJ1-1
clone size: .
D gene: .
CDR3 protein: CASSDSDTEAFF
CDR3 DNA: TGTGCCAGCAGTGACTCGGACACTGAAGCTTTCTTT

V gene: TRBV14
J gene: TRBJ2-7
clone size: .
D gene: .
CDR3 protein: CASSQYYEQYF
CDR3 DNA: TGTGCCAGCAGCCAGTACTACGAGCAGTACTTC

V gene: TRBV7-9
J gene: TRBJ1-1
clone size: once
D gene: .
CDR3 protein: CASSLRGQNTEAFF
CDR3 DNA: TGTGCCAGCAGCCTTCGGGGTCAGAACACTGAAGCTTTCTTT

V gene: TRBV5-1
J gene: TRBJ1-2
clone size: .
D gene: TRBD1
CDR3 protein: CASSIGTGDHYGYTF
CDR3 DNA: TGCGCCAGCAGCATCGGGACAGGGGACCACTATGGCTACACCTTC

V gene: TRBV2
J gene: TRBJ2-4
clone size: .
D gene: .
CDR3 protein: CAVGSIQYF
CDR3 DNA: TGTGCCGTGGGGAGCATTCAGTACTTC

V gene: TRBV7-2
J gene: TRBJ1-1
clone size: .
D gene: .
CDR3 protein: CASSFNGQNTEAFF
CDR3 DNA: TGTGCCAGCAGCTTTAACGGACAGAACACTGAAGCTTTCTTT

V gene: TRBV28
J gene: TRBJ2-6
clone size: .
D gene: TRBD1
CDR3 protein: CASRTWTGGASGANVLTF
CDR3 DNA: TGTGCCAGCAGGACTTGGACAGGGGGCGCCTCTGGGGCCAACGTCCTGACTTTC

V gene: TRBV19
J gene: TRBJ1-1
clone size: .
D gene: .
CDR3 protein: CASGITGTTATEAFF
CDR3 DNA: TGTGCCAGTGGGATAACCGGGACTACGGCCACTGAAGCTTTCTTT

V gene: TRBV7-8
J gene: TRBJ1-2
clone size: .
D gene: TRBD1
CDR3 protein: CASSLVRTGYGYTF
CDR3 DNA: TGTGCCAGCAGCTTAGTCCGGACAGGCTATGGCTACACCTTC

V gene: TRBV28
J gene: TRBJ2-7
clone size: .
D gene: .
CDR3 protein: CASSLSSLGGEQYF
CDR3 DNA: TGTGCCAGCAGTTTATCATCCTTAGGCGGGGAGCAGTACTTC

V gene: TRBV28
J gene: TRBJ1-5
clone size: .
D gene: .
CDR3 protein: CASSLQGGNNQPQHF
CDR3 DNA: TGTGCCAGCAGTCTTCAGGGAGGGAACAATCAGCCCCAGCATTTT

V gene: TRBV7-3
J gene: TRBJ1-1
clone size: .
D gene: .
CDR3 protein: CASSIKDQGNTEAFF
CDR3 DNA: TGTGCCAGCAGCATTAAGGACCAGGGGAACACTGAAGCTTTCTTT

V gene: TRBV2
J gene: TRBJ2-6
clone size: .
D gene: TRBD2
CDR3 protein: CASSGSSSGANVLTF
CDR3 DNA: TGTGCCAGTAGCGGGTCGAGCTCTGGGGCCAACGTCCTGACTTTC

V gene: TRBV4-2
J gene: TRBJ2-1
clone size: few
D gene: TRBD2
CDR3 protein: CASSQEVLAGDNEQFF
CDR3 DNA: TGTGCCAGCAGCCAAGAGGTACTAGCGGGAGACAATGAGCAGTTCTTC

V gene: TRBV2
J gene: TRBJ1-5
clone size: .
D gene: .
CDR3 protein: CASSEWAYSNQPQHF
CDR3 DNA: TGTGCCAGCAGTGAATGGGCTTATAGCAATCAGCCCCAGCATTTT

V gene: TRBV28
J gene: TRBJ1-2
clone size: .
D gene: TRBD1
CDR3 protein: CASRETGDRNYGYTF
CDR3 DNA: TGTGCCAGCAGGGAGACAGGGGATAGGAACTATGGCTACACCTTC

V gene: TRBV15
J gene: TRBJ1-3
clone size: .
D gene: TRBD1
CDR3 protein: CATSRIDSGTGLRGSGNTIYF
CDR3 DNA: TGTGCCACCAGCAGAATCGACTCCGGGACAGGCCTCAGGGGGTCTGGAAACACCATATATTTT

V gene: TRBV11-3
J gene: TRBJ2-2
clone size: .
D gene: TRBD2
CDR3 protein: CASSSGGANTGELFF
CDR3 DNA: TGTGCCAGCAGCTCGGGAGGGGCGAACACCGGGGAGCTGTTTTTT

V gene: TRBV9
J gene: TRBJ2-3
clone size: .
D gene: TRBD2
CDR3 protein: CASSESGRASYTQYF
CDR3 DNA: TGTGCCAGCAGCGAGAGCGGGAGGGCATCTTATACGCAGTATTTT

V gene: TRBV28
J gene: TRBJ1-2
clone size: .
D gene: TRBD1
CDR3 protein: CASSPQGTVNYGYTF
CDR3 DNA: TGTGCCAGCAGTCCGCAGGGGACAGTGAACTATGGCTACACCTTC

V gene: TRBV28
J gene: TRBJ1-1
clone size: .
D gene: TRBD1
CDR3 protein: CASRDRGWTEAFF
CDR3 DNA: TGTGCCAGCAGGGACAGGGGGTGGACTGAAGCTTTCTTT

V gene: TRBV28
J gene: TRBJ2-7
clone size: .
D gene: TRBD1
CDR3 protein: CASRDTGAPGQYF
CDR3 DNA: TGTGCCAGCAGGGATACAGGGGCCCCCGGCCAGTACTTC

V gene: TRBV9
J gene: TRBJ2-3
clone size: .
D gene: .
CDR3 protein: CASSARGGDTSTDTQYF
CDR3 DNA: TGTGCCAGCAGCGCCCGAGGGGGGGATACTAGCACAGATACGCAGTATTTT

V gene: TRBV7-2
J gene: TRBJ1-2
clone size: once
D gene: TRBD1
CDR3 protein: CASSTDRAANYGYTF
CDR3 DNA: TGTGCCAGCAGTACAGACAGGGCAGCTAACTATGGCTACACCTTC

V gene: TRBV7-6
J gene: TRBJ2-2
clone size: .
D gene: .
CDR3 protein: CASTLRGTGELFF
CDR3 DNA: TGTGCCAGCACCCTCCGCGGGACCGGGGAGCTGTTTTTT

V gene: TRBV7-6
J gene: TRBJ2-5
clone size: .
D gene: TRBD2
CDR3 protein: CASSTSGETQYF
CDR3 DNA: TGTGCCAGCAGCACTAGCGGGGAGACCCAGTACTTC

V gene: TRBV11-2
J gene: TRBJ1-4
clone size: .
D gene: TRBD1
CDR3 protein: CASSLVGDRTNEKLFF
CDR3 DNA: TGTGCCAGCAGCTTGGTCGGGGACAGGACTAATGAAAAACTGTTTTTT

V gene: TRBV7-2
J gene: TRBJ2-4
clone size: .
D gene: .
CDR3 protein: CASSLGTIAKNIQYF
CDR3 DNA: TGTGCCAGCAGCTTAGGGACAATAGCCAAAAACATTCAGTACTTC

V gene: TRBV28
J gene: TRBJ1-6
clone size: .
D gene: TRBD1
CDR3 protein: CASSLYHRGNSPLHF
CDR3 DNA: TGTGCCAGCAGTTTATATCACAGGGGAAATTCACCCCTCCACTTT

V gene: TRBV4-2
J gene: TRBJ2-1
clone size: .
D gene: .
CDR3 protein: CASSRQGSSYNEQFF
CDR3 DNA: TGTGCCAGCAGCCGCCAGGGGAGCTCCTACAATGAGCAGTTCTTC

V gene: TRBV3-1/TRBV3-2
J gene: TRBJ1-1
clone size: once
D gene: .
CDR3 protein: CASSRLDRNTEAFF
CDR3 DNA: TGTGCCAGCAGCCGATTGGACAGGAACACTGAAGCTTTCTTT

V gene: TRBV24-1
J gene: TRBJ2-7
clone size: once
D gene: .
CDR3 protein: CAPSRRRRPLISYEQYF
CDR3 DNA: TGTGCCCCATCTCGACGGAGGAGACCGCTTATATCCTACGAGCAGTACTTC

V gene: TRBV7-9
J gene: TRBJ2-7
clone size: .
D gene: TRBD2
CDR3 protein: CASSFRTSGSSYEQYF
CDR3 DNA: TGTGCCAGCAGTTTCAGGACTAGCGGGAGCTCCTACGAGCAGTACTTC

V gene: TRBV4-1
J gene: TRBJ2-2
clone size: .
D gene: .
CDR3 protein: CASSQESVPGRELFF
CDR3 DNA: TGCGCCAGCAGCCAAGAATCGGTGCCGGGGAGGGAGCTGTTTTTT

V gene: TRBV6-5
J gene: TRBJ2-7
clone size: .
D gene: TRBD2
CDR3 protein: CASSYPGSGRGYEQYF
CDR3 DNA: TGTGCCAGCAGTTACCCAGGGAGCGGGAGGGGGTACGAGCAGTACTTC

V gene: TRBV9
J gene: TRBJ2-2
clone size: .
D gene: .
CDR3 protein: CASSTLENGELFF
CDR3 DNA: TGTGCCAGCAGCACACTAGAAAACGGGGAGCTGTTTTTT

V gene: TRBV6-5
J gene: TRBJ1-1
clone size: .
D gene: .
CDR3 protein: CASIFKGYSGTEAFF
CDR3 DNA: TGTGCCAGCATTTTCAAAGGCTACTCGGGCACTGAAGCTTTCTTT

V gene: TRBV14
J gene: TRBJ1-1
clone size: once
D gene: .
CDR3 protein: CASSENTEAFF
CDR3 DNA: TGTGCCAGCAGCGAGAATACTGAAGCTTTCTTT

V gene: TRBV7-9
J gene: TRBJ2-7
clone size: .
D gene: TRBD2
CDR3 protein: CASSSGTSGWGQYF
CDR3 DNA: TGTGCCAGCAGCTCCGGGACTAGCGGATGGGGGCAGTACTTC

V gene: TRBV28
J gene: TRBJ1-1
clone size: .
D gene: .
CDR3 protein: CASSQPFQGTEAFF
CDR3 DNA: TGTGCCAGCAGTCAACCATTCCAGGGTACTGAAGCTTTCTTT

V gene: TRBV6-5
J gene: TRBJ2-7
clone size: .
D gene: TRBD2
CDR3 protein: CASSYREGDYEQYF
CDR3 DNA: TGTGCCAGCAGTTATCGGGAGGGGGACTACGAGCAGTACTTC

V gene: TRBV28
J gene: TRBJ1-5
clone size: .
D gene: TRBD1
CDR3 protein: CASSSGQGYQPQHF
CDR3 DNA: TGTGCCAGCAGTTCGGGACAGGGGTATCAGCCCCAGCATTTT